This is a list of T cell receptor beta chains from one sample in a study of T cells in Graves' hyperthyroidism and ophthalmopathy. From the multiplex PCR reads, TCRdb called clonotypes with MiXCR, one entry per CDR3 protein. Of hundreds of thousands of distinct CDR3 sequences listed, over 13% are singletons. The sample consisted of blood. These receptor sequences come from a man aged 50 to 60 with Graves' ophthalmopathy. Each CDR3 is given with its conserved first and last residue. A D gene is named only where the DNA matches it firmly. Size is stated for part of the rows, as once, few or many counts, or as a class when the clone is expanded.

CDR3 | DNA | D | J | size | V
CASSPRRDYYGYTF | TGTGCCAGCAGTCCGCGACGAGATTACTATGGCTACACCTTC | - | TRBJ1-2 | many | TRBV6-1
CSARVLGASTDTQYF | TGCAGTGCTAGAGTCCTAGGCGCAAGCACAGATACGCAGTATTTT | - | TRBJ2-3 | many | TRBV20-1
CASSEGVNTEAFF | TGTGCCAGCAGCGAGGGGGTGAACACTGAAGCTTTCTTT | - | TRBJ1-1 | many | TRBV9
CASSFRDSGNTIYF | TGTGCCAGCAGCTTTCGGGACTCTGGAAACACCATATATTTT | - | TRBJ1-3 | many | TRBV11-1
CASSEGIGDGYTF | TGTGCCAGCAGTGAAGGGATAGGGGATGGCTACACCTTC | - | TRBJ1-2 | - | TRBV6-1
CASSLYTSNEQFF | TGTGCCAGCAGTTTATACACTAGCAATGAGCAGTTCTTC | - | TRBJ2-1 | few | TRBV25-1
CASSQEASGAIQETQYF | TGTGCCAGCAGCCAAGAGGCTAGCGGGGCGATCCAAGAGACCCAGTACTTC | TRBD2 | TRBJ2-5 | - | TRBV14
CASSPGYSGELFF | TGTGCCAGCAGCCCCGGTTACTCCGGGGAGCTGTTTTTT | - | TRBJ2-2 | many | TRBV11-1
CASSLGDRDDEKLFF | TGCGCCAGCAGCTTGGGGGACAGGGACGATGAAAAACTGTTTTTT | TRBD1 | TRBJ1-4 | few | TRBV5-1
CSARGTSGRYYEQYF | TGCAGTGCTAGAGGGACTAGCGGCCGGTACTACGAGCAGTACTTC | TRBD2 | TRBJ2-7 | many | TRBV20-1
CSASSAPRTGELFF | TGCAGTGCTAGTTCGGCCCCGAGAACCGGGGAGCTGTTTTTT | - | TRBJ2-2 | many | TRBV20-1
CASSWVETGAEQYF | TGTGCCAGCAGTTGGGTGGAGACAGGGGCCGAGCAGTACTTC | TRBD1 | TRBJ2-7 | many | TRBV28
CASSLGQEAFF | TGTGCCAGCAGCTTAGGGCAGGAAGCTTTCTTT | - | TRBJ1-1 | - | TRBV7-2
CATSDWAAQETQYF | TGTGCCACCAGTGATTGGGCAGCTCAAGAGACCCAGTACTTC | - | TRBJ2-5 | many | TRBV24-1
CASSPRTSGSVGGHEQFF | TGTGCCAGCAGCCCAAGGACTAGCGGGTCAGTGGGGGGGCATGAGCAGTTCTTC | TRBD2 | TRBJ2-1 | - | TRBV11-3
CASSVVEGTYNEQFF | TGTGCCAGCAGCGTAGTTGAGGGCACCTACAATGAGCAGTTCTTC | - | TRBJ2-1 | - | TRBV9
CASSQDSSRGTQYF | TGTGCCAGCAGCCAAGACTCCTCACGCGGGACCCAGTACTTC | - | TRBJ2-5 | many | TRBV3-1
CAWSVGGGGEQFF | TGTGCCTGGAGTGTAGGGGGAGGCGGTGAGCAGTTCTTC | - | TRBJ2-1 | many | TRBV30
CASIESYNQPQHF | TGTGCCAGCATAGAGTCCTACAATCAGCCCCAGCATTTT | - | TRBJ1-5 | many | TRBV2
CAWSPGDQSPLHF | TGTGCCTGGAGTCCCGGGGACCAATCACCCCTCCACTTT | - | TRBJ1-6 | - | TRBV30
CASSLGGGNIYEQYF | TGCGCCAGCAGCTTGGGGGGCGGAAATATCTACGAGCAGTACTTC | - | TRBJ2-7 | - | TRBV5-1
CASSPRTGATYEQYF | TGTGCCAGCAGCCCGCGGACAGGGGCCACCTACGAGCAGTACTTC | TRBD1 | TRBJ2-7 | many | TRBV11-3
CASSLAAYMAGELFF | TGTGCCAGCAGCTTGGCTGCCTACATGGCCGGGGAGCTGTTTTTT | - | TRBJ2-2 | - | TRBV5-5
CASSLLTDSYEQYF | TGTGCCAGCAGCTTACTGACAGACTCCTACGAGCAGTACTTC | - | TRBJ2-7 | - | TRBV7-2
CASSQLVLNSPLHF | TGTGCCAGCAGCCAGTTGGTCCTTAATTCACCCCTCCACTTT | - | TRBJ1-6 | many | TRBV11-2
CASTLAGAYEQYF | TGTGCCAGCACCTTAGCGGGGGCCTACGAGCAGTACTTC | TRBD2 | TRBJ2-7 | many | TRBV28
CASSDPGRVGYTF | TGTGCCAGCAGTGATCCCGGGCGGGTTGGCTACACCTTC | - | TRBJ1-2 | many | TRBV7-9
CASSKVTYEQYF | TGTGCCAGCAGCAAAGTCACCTACGAGCAGTACTTC | - | TRBJ2-7 | many | TRBV14
CASDPGTGKVLYF | TGCGCCAGCGACCCCGGGACCGGCAAAGTATTATACTTC | - | TRBJ2-5 | few | TRBV10-2
CASSLSRRENSWGPETQYF | TGTGCCAGCAGCTTAAGCCGGCGGGAGAACTCTTGGGGGCCGGAGACCCAGTACTTC | - | TRBJ2-5 | many | TRBV7-8
CASSADSPSYEQYF | TGTGCCAGTAGTGCGGACAGCCCCTCCTACGAGCAGTACTTC | - | TRBJ2-7 | few | TRBV19
CAISPGVYNQPQHF | TGTGCCATCAGCCCAGGAGTTTACAATCAGCCCCAGCATTTT | - | TRBJ1-5 | many | TRBV10-3
CASNIGVAEAFF | TGTGCCAGTAATATAGGGGTGGCTGAAGCTTTCTTT | - | TRBJ1-1 | - | TRBV19
CASSLAEDRGSPYEQYF | TGTGCCAGCAGCTTAGCGGAGGACAGGGGGTCCCCCTACGAGCAGTACTTC | TRBD1 | TRBJ2-7 | few | TRBV7-9
CASRKGSADTQYF | TGTGCCAGCAGAAAAGGGTCGGCAGATACGCAGTATTTT | - | TRBJ2-3 | - | TRBV6-1
CASSQRRTVAYDEQFF | TGTGCCAGCAGCCAACGAAGGACAGTAGCCTATGATGAGCAGTTCTTC | - | TRBJ2-1 | many | TRBV7-8
CSASPGLAGGRYEQFF | TGCAGTGCTAGCCCGGGACTAGCGGGAGGGCGCTATGAGCAGTTCTTC | TRBD2 | TRBJ2-1 | many | TRBV20-1
CASSTNRDATNTGELFF | TGTGCCAGCAGCACCAACCGGGACGCAACGAACACCGGGGAGCTGTTTTTT | - | TRBJ2-2 | - | TRBV9
CASSQEAQNNEQFF | TGTGCCAGCAGCCAAGAAGCCCAAAACAATGAGCAGTTCTTC | - | TRBJ2-1 | few | TRBV3-1
CASSPLSLQETQYF | TGTGCCAGCAGCCCACTCTCGCTCCAAGAGACCCAGTACTTC | - | TRBJ2-5 | many | TRBV3-1
CASSGLPGDEQFF | TGTGCCAGCTCGGGACTCCCCGGGGATGAGCAGTTCTTC | - | TRBJ2-1 | many | TRBV2
CSASSSGSYNEQFF | TGCAGTGCTAGCTCTAGCGGGAGTTACAATGAGCAGTTCTTC | TRBD2 | TRBJ2-1 | few | TRBV20-1
CASNGLGPQETQYF | TGTGCCAGCAATGGTTTGGGACCTCAAGAGACCCAGTACTTC | - | TRBJ2-5 | many | TRBV2
CASSPNRGPSTNEKLFF | TGTGCCAGCAGTCCAAACAGGGGGCCATCAACTAATGAAAAACTGTTTTTT | TRBD1 | TRBJ1-4 | many | TRBV28
CASSSPQGRQATEAFF | TGCGCCAGCAGCTCGCCCCAGGGTCGACAGGCCACTGAAGCTTTCTTT | - | TRBJ1-1 | many | TRBV5-1